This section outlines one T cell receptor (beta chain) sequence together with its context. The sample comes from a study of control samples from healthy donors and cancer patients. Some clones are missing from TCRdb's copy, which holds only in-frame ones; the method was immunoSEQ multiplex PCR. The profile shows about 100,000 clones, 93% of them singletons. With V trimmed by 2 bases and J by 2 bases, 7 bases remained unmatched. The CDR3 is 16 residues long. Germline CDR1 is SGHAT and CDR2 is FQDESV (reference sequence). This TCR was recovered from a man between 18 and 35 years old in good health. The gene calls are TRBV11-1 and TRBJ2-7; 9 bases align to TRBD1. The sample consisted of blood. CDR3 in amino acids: CASSLTTGGSTYEQYF. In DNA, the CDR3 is TGTGCCAGCAGCTTAACGACAGGGGGATCTACCTACGAGCAGTACTTC.